The clone carrying this T cell receptor beta chain was seen at least ten times. This sample stems from a study of identical twins. From the 5' RACE reads, TCRdb called clonotypes with MiXCR, one entry per CDR3 protein. The sample contains fewer than 350,000 distinct CDR3 sequences, about 8.1% of which appear only once. Germline assignment: CDR1 LGHDT and CDR2 YNNKEL (reference sequence). Trimming took 4 bases from V and 2 from J; bases not matched to a gene: 4. The CDR3 is made up of 14 amino acids. These same records also appear under a second study, on yellow fever vaccine responses in identical twins.

The chain couples TRBV3-1 to TRBJ2-7, with TRBD2 matching 8 bases. The TCR comes from a woman aged 18-29 years in good health. Sequenced input: memory (CD45RO+) T cells sorted from blood. CDR3 loop: CASSPRGLAYEQYF. Written as DNA, the CDR3 is TGTGCCAGCAGCCCAAGGGGACTAGCCTACGAGCAGTACTTC.